Following are 12 T cell receptor beta chains from one sample sequenced in a study of technical replicates of blood from a handful of donors. Some clones are missing from TCRdb's copy, which holds only in-frame ones; the method was immunoSEQ multiplex PCR. The table lists roughly 69,000 clones, about 97% of them singletons, with 0.25% to 0.3% in the top ten. The sequencing input was T cells isolated from PBMCs. These receptors were taken from a human donor in good health.

The rearrangement joins TRBV29-1 to TRBJ2-7; 7 bases fit TRBD1. The CDR3 is 15 amino acids. Germline V lookup: CDR1 SQVTM, CDR2 ANQGSEA. The J segment lost 2 bases and the V segment lost 6 bases, leaving 13 bases of the junction unmatched. The DNA of the CDR3 is TGCAGCGTCGTCGGCCCCTGGGACAGCACCTACGAGCAGTACTTC. Its protein product is CSVVGPWDSTYEQYF.

This clone has only a few counts. The rearrangement links TRBV19 to TRBJ2-2; maybe TRBD1 (6 bases). Germline CDR1 LNHDA, CDR2 SQIVND (reference sequence). The CDR3 covers 14 residues. V was pared by 6 bases and J by 1 base, with 9 bases between. The CDR3 here is CASRWGQNTGELFF. CDR3 DNA: TGTGCCAGTAGATGGGGACAGAACACCGGGGAGCTGTTTTTT.

The rearrangement uses TRBV9 and TRBJ2-7; a weak D match, TRBD1 (6 bases). This CDR3 region has 18 residues. V was pared by 1 base and J by 3 bases, with 23 bases between. The V gene's germline CDR1 is SGDLS and CDR2 YYNGEE. CDR3 DNA sequence: TGTGCCAGCAGCGTAAGCCCCAGGGGATGGGGCGAGGACTACGAGCAGTACTTC. As protein: CASSVSPRGWGEDYEQYF.

The chain has TRBV9 and TRBJ2-3, with a possible D match to TRBD1 (5 bases). With 0 bases removed from V and 5 bases from J, the gap between germline ends came to 7 bases. The CDR3 runs 13 residues. The germline CDR1 and CDR2 sequences are SGDLS and YYNGEE. The DNA of the CDR3 is TGTGCCAGCAGCGTAGCTACAGGAGATACGCAGTATTTT. Amino acids: CASSVATGDTQYF.

V and J are TRBV2 and TRBJ1-3; the D is unclear. The ends were cut back, 0 bases at V and 4 bases at J, with 19 bases in the middle. The CDR3 is 18 residues long. Per germline, CDR1 SNHLY and CDR2 FYNNEI. CDR3 in amino acids: CASSEAMAGVLTGNTIYF. DNA of the CDR3: TGTGCCAGCAGTGAAGCTATGGCGGGAGTCCTAACCGGAAACACCATATATTTT.

The genes are TRBV2 and TRBJ1-5; D call uncertain. Trimming shortened V by 3 bases and J by 0 bases, and 9 bases separated the two germline ends. The V gene's germline CDR1 is SNHLY and CDR2 FYNNEI. CDR3 length: 15 residues. CDR3 loop: CASSDGRYSNQPQHF. CDR3 coding DNA: TGTGCCAGCAGTGATGGGCGCTATAGCAATCAGCCCCAGCATTTT.

The chain couples TRBV9 to TRBJ2-7; 10 bases line up with TRBD1. The J segment lost 5 bases and the V segment lost 4 bases, leaving 9 bases of the junction unmatched. The CDR3 runs to 15 residues. Germline V gene data show CDR1 as SGDLS and CDR2 as YYNGEE. CDR3 sequence reads: CASSPRTGGFDEQYF. The CDR3 DNA is TGTGCCAGCAGCCCACGGACAGGGGGGTTCGACGAGCAGTACTTC. The entire variable domain, with the rest obtained from reference TRBV9 and TRBJ2-7, is as follows: DSGVTQTPKHLITATGQRVTLRCSPRSGDLSVYWYQQSLDQGLQFLIQYYNGEERAKGNILERFSAQQFPDLHSELNLSSLELGDSALYFCASSPRTGGFDEQYFGPGTRLTVT.

Note on this clone: At the DNA level, this CDR3 is encoded by other sequences in the same sample as well. CDR3 residues: CASSLAGYGYTF. The CDR3 DNA follows: TGTGCCAGCAGTCTAGCGGGGTATGGCTACACCTTC. The gene calls are TRBV28 and TRBJ1-2; D call uncertain. Looked up from germline, CDR1 is MDHEN and CDR2 is SYDVKM. V lost 5 bases and J lost 5, with 9 bases in between. CDR3 length: 12 residues.

This chain uses TRBV6-1 with TRBJ2-1, with 11 bases that match TRBD2. The ends lost 2 bases at V and 9 bases at J; junction bases unmatched: 6. This CDR3 has 15 residues. Germline V lookup: CDR1 MNHNS, CDR2 SASEGT. CDR3 sequence reads: CASSETSGSVSEQFF. CDR3 in DNA: TGTGCCAGCAGTGAAACTAGCGGGAGTGTCAGTGAGCAGTTCTTC.

The J gene is TRBJ2-7, the V gene TRBV10-3; tentative D call: TRBD1 (5 bases). Germline V gene sequence: CDR1 ENHRY, CDR2 SYGVKD. The CDR3 is 13 residues long. The V end lost 10 bases, the J end lost 3 bases, and 16 bases lay between the germline ends. CDR3 protein: CATSGIGYYEQYF. The CDR3 region has the DNA TGTGCCACCTCAGGGATAGGTTACTACGAGCAGTACTTC.

V usage is TRBV28 and J usage is TRBJ2-7; 11 bases align to TRBD1. Per the germline V gene, CDR1 is MDHEN and CDR2 is SYDVKM. Trimming removed 1 base from V and 6 bases from J; junction bases left unmatched: 5. This CDR3 spans 15 amino acids. The CDR3 region has the DNA TGTGCCAGCAGTTTATTATGGACAGGGGGCAGCGAGCAGTACTTC. Translating it yields CASSLLWTGGSEQYF.

The chain recombines TRBV27 with TRBJ2-2; no reliable D call. In germline, CDR1 is MNHEY, CDR2 SMNVEV (reference sequence). Trimming removed 7 bases from V and 9 bases from J, with 30 bases in between. There are 18 residues in the CDR3. DNA of the CDR3: TGTGCCAGCACCTCACATATAAGGCGTCGGGTTTACGACCGGGAGCTGTTTTTT. Amino acids: CASTSHIRRRVYDRELFF.